A single sample is the source of the 26 T cell receptor beta chains below, sequenced in a study of CXCR3-negative and CXCR3-positive naive CD8 T cells. Each TRB cDNA library was prepared by 5' RACE (with UMI labels). TCRdb reprocessed the 5' RACE reads, keeping one entry per CDR3 protein, no DNA. The sample's table shows about 130,000 distinct CDR3 sequences. Antigens for these TCRs are unknown. Findings of the study overall: TRB CDR3 hydrophobicity was greater in CXCR3-positive naive cells than in CXCR3-negative naive cells.

Material: naive CXCR3+ CD8+ T cells from blood. As for subset: CD45RO-CCR7+CD27+CD95- naive CD8+ T cells expressing CXCR3 (TNR3+). The receptors here all came from a human donor in good health. Some clones in this sample may be carry-over from other donors' samples.

The J gene is TRBJ2-7, the V gene TRBV7-6. The CDR3 spans 12 residues. From germline, CDR1 is SGHVS and CDR2 FNYEAQ. The CDR3: CASSLAGTEQYF. The variable domain in full, with the rest retrieved from reference TRBV7-6 and TRBJ2-7, is GAGVSQSPRYKVTKRGQDVALRCDPISGHVSLYWYRQALGQGPEFLTYFNYEAQQDKSGLPNDRFSAERPEGSISTLTIQRTEQRDSAMYRCASSLAGTEQYFGPGTRLTVT.

This chain links TRBV13 with TRBJ1-6; the TCRdb call, TRBD1, lacks DNA for checking. CDR3 length: 16 residues. Germline V lookup: CDR1 PRHDT, CDR2 FYEKMQ (reference sequence). The CDR3 sequence: CASSPGGSSYNSPLHF. Full variable domain (outside the CDR3, taken from reference TRBV13 and TRBJ1-6): AAGVIQSPRHLIKEKRETATLKCYPIPRHDTVYWYQQGPGQDPQFLISFYEKMQSDKGSIPDRFSAQQFSDYHSELNMSSLELGDSALYFCASSPGGSSYNSPLHFGNGTRLTVT.

The chain uses TRBV6-5 and TRBJ1-5; the TCRdb call, TRBD1, lacks DNA for checking. The CDR3 totals 17 residues. The V gene's germline CDR1 is MNHEY and CDR2 SVGAGI. CDR3: CASSSTLPGQGAKAQHF.

This chain connects TRBV29-1 to TRBJ1-1; TCRdb designates TRBD1, a call that cannot be tested without DNA. The CDR3 runs to 15 residues. Germline values: CDR1 SQVTM, CDR2 ANQGSEA. The CDR3 is CSVEMGQGYDAEAFF.

V gene TRBV15 combines with J gene TRBJ2-7. The CDR3 extends over 15 amino acids. The germline V gene encodes CDR1 LNHNV and CDR2 YYDKDF (reference sequence). The CDR3 region is CATSRDRYSGYEQYF.

The chain recombines TRBV4-3 with TRBJ2-1; TCRdb outputs TRBD1, but without DNA this stays unchecked. The CDR3 runs to 15 residues. Germline loops: CDR1 LGHNA, CDR2 YSLEER. CDR3 residues: CASSQDRGRYNEQFF.

The J gene is TRBJ1-5, the V gene TRBV15; TCRdb calls TRBD1, which cannot be checked without DNA. The CDR3 totals 16 residues. Germline V gives CDR1 LNHNV, CDR2 YYDKDF (reference sequence). This CDR3 is CATSRDFGGGGQPQHF.

The CDR3 protein is CASSFPSGKTIQNIQYF. The gene calls are TRBV7-2 and TRBJ2-4; the TCRdb D gene call, TRBD2, has no DNA to confirm it. The CDR3 runs to 17 residues. Germline CDR1 SGHTA, CDR2 FQGNSA. Full variable domain (remainder filled in from reference TRBV7-2 and TRBJ2-4): GAGVSQSPSNKVTEKGKDVELRCDPISGHTALYWYRQSLGQGLEFLIYFQGNSAPDKSGLPSDRFSAERTGGSVSTLTIQRTQQEDSAVYLCASSFPSGKTIQNIQYFGAGTRLSVL.

The J gene is TRBJ1-2, the V gene TRBV2; TCRdb calls TRBD1, which cannot be checked without DNA. This CDR3 spans 14 amino acids. CDR1 is SNHLY, CDR2 FYNNEI, per germline. CDR3 in amino acids: CASSEGARVYGYTF.

The genes are TRBV5-1 and TRBJ2-7; TCRdb picks TRBD2, but there is no DNA to check that call. The CDR3 extends over 17 amino acids. Germline assignment: CDR1 SGHRS and CDR2 YFSETQ. Here the CDR3 reads CASSLAWGGPSSYEQYF.

The rearrangement joins TRBV12-3 or TRBV12-4 to TRBJ1-2; without DNA, the TCRdb call of TRBD1 cannot be checked. The CDR3 extends over 14 amino acids. CDR3 loop: CASSSQGAAYGYTF.

This chain uses TRBV29-1 with TRBJ2-7; TCRdb's D gene call, TRBD2, goes unchecked for lack of DNA. The length of the CDR3 is 12 residues. Germline CDR1 reads SQVTM; CDR2 reads ANQGSEA. The CDR3 region is CSVVRESGEQYF.

The genes are TRBV27 and TRBJ2-1; the TCRdb call, TRBD2, lacks DNA for checking. From germline, CDR1 is MNHEY and CDR2 SMNVEV (reference sequence). CDR3 length equals 16 residues. CDR3 in amino acids: CASSLYSSGGYNEQFF.

The chain couples TRBV5-1 to TRBJ2-7; TCRdb designates TRBD1, a call that cannot be tested without DNA. Looked up from germline, CDR1 is SGHRS and CDR2 is YFSETQ. The CDR3 length is 15 residues. CDR3: CASSTGQGAGGEQYF. The complete variable domain, with remaining parts taken from reference TRBV5-1 and TRBJ2-7, reads KAGVTQTPRYLIKTRGQQVTLSCSPISGHRSVSWYQQTPGQGLQFLFEYFSETQRNKGNFPGRFSGRQFSNSRSEMNVSTLELGDSALYLCASSTGQGAGGEQYFGPGTRLTVT.

The chain is built from TRBV4-1 and TRBJ2-1; TCRdb names TRBD2, which stays unverified in the absence of DNA. The CDR3 extends over 16 amino acids. Germline V gene sequence: CDR1 MGHRA, CDR2 YSYEKL. CDR3 amino acids: CASSHPGTSGSYEQFF.

V and J are TRBV12-3 or TRBV12-4 and TRBJ1-3. The CDR3 totals 14 residues. The CDR3 reads CASSFSGSGNTIYF.

The chain joins TRBV27 to TRBJ2-3; the D call of TRBD1 rests on TCRdb alone, since no DNA is present to check it. Germline CDR1 and CDR2: MNHEY and SMNVEV (reference sequence). The CDR3 is 14 residues long. This CDR3 is CASSLYGASDTQYF.

V and J are TRBV29-1 and TRBJ2-7; TCRdb picks TRBD2, but there is no DNA to check that call. Germline V gene data show CDR1 as SQVTM and CDR2 as ANQGSEA. CDR3 size: 15 residues. This chain's CDR3 is CSVEDRSGRRYEQYF.

The V call is TRBV6-2 or TRBV6-3, the J call TRBJ2-1. Looked up from germline, CDR1 is MNHEY and CDR2 is SVGEGT. The CDR3 has 15 amino acids. The CDR3 loop is CASSYRAVVYNEQFF.

The V call is TRBV6-2 or TRBV6-3, the J call TRBJ2-1; the TCRdb D gene call, TRBD2, has no DNA to confirm it. The germline CDR1 and CDR2 sequences are MNHEY and SVGEGT. The CDR3 runs 15 residues. The CDR3 sequence: CASSYIPGGAGEQFF.

This chain joins TRBV20-1 and TRBJ2-7; TCRdb returns TRBD1, unconfirmable since there is no DNA. This CDR3 region has 14 residues. The V gene's germline CDR1 is DFQATT and CDR2 SNEGSKA (reference sequence). The CDR3 loop is CSARDSRQSYEQYF.

The chain employs TRBV29-1 and TRBJ1-2; TCRdb designates TRBD1, a call that cannot be tested without DNA. Looked up from germline, CDR1 is SQVTM and CDR2 is ANQGSEA. The CDR3 covers 14 residues. The CDR3 is CSDLDPDRNYGYTF.

The chain recombines TRBV6-5 with TRBJ1-5; TCRdb's D call, TRBD1, is unchecked because there is no DNA. There are 15 residues in the CDR3. CDR1 MNHEY and CDR2 SVGAGI come from the germline V gene. The CDR3 spells CASSRTGGDNQLQHF.

The rearrangement links TRBV18 to TRBJ2-7; TCRdb calls TRBD2, which cannot be checked without DNA. The CDR3 length is 13 residues. Germline CDR1 is KGHSH and CDR2 is LQKENI. The CDR3 is CASFGGENYEQYF. Full variable domain (outside the CDR3, taken from reference TRBV18 and TRBJ2-7): NAGVMQNPRHLVRRRGQEARLRCSPMKGHSHVYWYRQLPEEGLKFMVYLQKENIIDESGMPKERFSAEFPKEGPSILRIQQVVRGDSAAYFCASFGGENYEQYFGPGTRLTVT.

The CDR3 sequence is CASSLVEAGGNEQFF. The chain couples TRBV7-6 to TRBJ2-1; TCRdb gives TRBD2 as the D gene, but with no DNA this cannot be confirmed. The CDR3 runs 15 residues. Germline V gene sequence: CDR1 SGHVS, CDR2 FNYEAQ.

The rearrangement links TRBV21-1 to TRBJ1-3; without DNA, the TCRdb call of TRBD1 cannot be checked. TRBV21-1 represents a pseudogene. The CDR3 totals 18 residues. The CDR3 protein is CASSRGNGAGARGNTIYF.